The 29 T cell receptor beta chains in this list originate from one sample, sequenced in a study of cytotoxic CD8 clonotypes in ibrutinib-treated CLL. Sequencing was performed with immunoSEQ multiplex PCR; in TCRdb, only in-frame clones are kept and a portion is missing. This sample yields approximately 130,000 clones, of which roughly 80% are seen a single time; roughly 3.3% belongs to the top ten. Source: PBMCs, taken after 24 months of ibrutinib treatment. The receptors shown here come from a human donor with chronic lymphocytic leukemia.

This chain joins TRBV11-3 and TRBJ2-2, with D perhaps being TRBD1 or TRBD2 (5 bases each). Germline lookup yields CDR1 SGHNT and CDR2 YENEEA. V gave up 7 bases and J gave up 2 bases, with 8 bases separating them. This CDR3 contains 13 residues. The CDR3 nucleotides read TGTGCCAGCACCAGGGACAACACCGGGGAGCTGTTTTTT. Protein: CASTRDNTGELFF.

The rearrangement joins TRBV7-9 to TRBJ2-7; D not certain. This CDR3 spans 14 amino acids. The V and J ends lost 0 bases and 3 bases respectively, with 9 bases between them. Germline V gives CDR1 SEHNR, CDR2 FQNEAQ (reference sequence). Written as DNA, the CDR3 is TGTGCCAGCAGCTTAGCCCGGTCCGACTACGAGCAGTACTTC. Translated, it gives CASSLARSDYEQYF. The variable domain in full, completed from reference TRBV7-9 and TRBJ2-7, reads DTGVSQNPRHKITKRGQNVTFRCDPISEHNRLYWYRQTLGQGPEFLTYFQNEAQLEKSRLLSDRFSAERPKGSFSTLEIQRTEQGDSAMYLCASSLARSDYEQYFGPGTRLTVT.

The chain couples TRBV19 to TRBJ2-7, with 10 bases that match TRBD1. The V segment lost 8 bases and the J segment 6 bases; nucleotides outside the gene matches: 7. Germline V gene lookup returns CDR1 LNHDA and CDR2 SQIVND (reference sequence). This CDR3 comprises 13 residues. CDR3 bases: TGTGCCAGTGGGGGGGGACAGGGGCGCGAGCAGTACTTC. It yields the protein CASGGGQGREQYF.

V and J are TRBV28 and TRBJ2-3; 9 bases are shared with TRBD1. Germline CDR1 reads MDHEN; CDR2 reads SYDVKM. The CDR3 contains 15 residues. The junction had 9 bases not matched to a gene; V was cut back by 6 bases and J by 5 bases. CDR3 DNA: TGTGCCAGCAGCGGACAGGGGCCCTCGGGAGATACGCAGTATTTT. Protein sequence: CASSGQGPSGDTQYF.

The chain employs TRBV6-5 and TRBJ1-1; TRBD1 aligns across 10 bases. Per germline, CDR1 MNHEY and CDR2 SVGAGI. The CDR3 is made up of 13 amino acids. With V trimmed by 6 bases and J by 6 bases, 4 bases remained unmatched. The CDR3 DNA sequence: TGTGCCAGCAGATCGACAGGGGGCCCTGAAGCTTTCTTT. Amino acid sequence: CASRSTGGPEAFF.

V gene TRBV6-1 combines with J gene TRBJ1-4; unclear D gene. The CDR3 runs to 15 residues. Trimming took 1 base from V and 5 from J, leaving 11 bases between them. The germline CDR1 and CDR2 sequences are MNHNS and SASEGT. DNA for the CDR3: TGTGCCAGCAGTGAAGGCCTCAGGACCAATGAAAAACTGTTTTTT. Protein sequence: CASSEGLRTNEKLFF.

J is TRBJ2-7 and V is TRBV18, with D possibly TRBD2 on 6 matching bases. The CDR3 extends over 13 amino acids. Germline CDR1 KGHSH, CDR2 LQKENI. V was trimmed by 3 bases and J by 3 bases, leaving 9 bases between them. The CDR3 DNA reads TGTGCCAGCTCACCTCGACTAGACTACGAGCAGTACTTC. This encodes CASSPRLDYEQYF.

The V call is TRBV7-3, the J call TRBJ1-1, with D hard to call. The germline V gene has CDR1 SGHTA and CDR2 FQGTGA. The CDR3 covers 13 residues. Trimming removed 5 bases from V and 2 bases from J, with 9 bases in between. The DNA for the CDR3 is TGTGCCAGCAGCCTATTGGGAAACACTGAAGCTTTCTTT. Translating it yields CASSLLGNTEAFF.

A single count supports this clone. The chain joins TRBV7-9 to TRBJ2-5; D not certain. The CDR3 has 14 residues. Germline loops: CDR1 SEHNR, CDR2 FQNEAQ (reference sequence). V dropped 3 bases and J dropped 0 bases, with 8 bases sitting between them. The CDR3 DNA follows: TGTGCCAGCAGCTTGGCAGCGTACCAAGAGACCCAGTACTTC. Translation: CASSLAAYQETQYF.

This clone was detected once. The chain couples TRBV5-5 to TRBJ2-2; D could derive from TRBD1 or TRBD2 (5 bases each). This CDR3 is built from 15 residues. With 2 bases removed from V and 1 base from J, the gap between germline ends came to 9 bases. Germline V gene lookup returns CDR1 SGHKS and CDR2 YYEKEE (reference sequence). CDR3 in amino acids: CASSFGTENTGELFF. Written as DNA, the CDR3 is TGTGCCAGCAGCTTCGGGACCGAGAACACCGGGGAGCTGTTTTTT.

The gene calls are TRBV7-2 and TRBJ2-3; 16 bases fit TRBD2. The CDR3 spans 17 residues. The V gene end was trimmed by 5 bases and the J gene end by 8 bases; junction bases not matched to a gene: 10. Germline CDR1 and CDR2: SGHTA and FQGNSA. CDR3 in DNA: TGTGCCAGCAGCCAGGGGACTAGCGGGGGGGCCTTAGGTACGCAGTATTTT. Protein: CASSQGTSGGALGTQYF.

This CDR3 reads CASRLREGRFYNEQFF. The CDR3, as DNA: TGTGCCAGTAGATTGAGGGAGGGGCGATTTTACAATGAGCAGTTCTTC. The rearrangement joins TRBV19 to TRBJ2-1; 7 positions match TRBD2. The CDR3 is made up of 16 amino acids. The V gene end was trimmed by 6 bases and the J gene end by 4 bases; junction bases not matched to a gene: 12. Germline-derived CDR1 and CDR2 are LNHDA and SQIVND (reference sequence). The variable domain in full, completed from reference TRBV19 and TRBJ2-1, reads DGGITQSPKYLFRKEGQNVTLSCEQNLNHDAMYWYRQDPGQGLRLIYYSQIVNDFQKGDIAEGYSVSREKKESFPLTVTSAQKNPTAFYLCASRLREGRFYNEQFFGPGTRLTVL.

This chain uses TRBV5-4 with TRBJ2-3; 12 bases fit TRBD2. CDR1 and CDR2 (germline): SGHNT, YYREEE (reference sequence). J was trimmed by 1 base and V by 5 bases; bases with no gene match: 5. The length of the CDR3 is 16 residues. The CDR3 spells CASRASGGAGTDTQYF. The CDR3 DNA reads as TGTGCCAGCAGGGCTAGCGGGGGGGCCGGCACAGATACGCAGTATTTT.

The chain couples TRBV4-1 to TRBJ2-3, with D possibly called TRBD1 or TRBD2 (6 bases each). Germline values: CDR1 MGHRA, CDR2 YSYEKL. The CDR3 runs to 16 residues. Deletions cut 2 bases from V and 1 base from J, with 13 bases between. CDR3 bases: TGCGCCAGCAGCCAAAGGGGGGTAGGGGGCACAGATACGCAGTATTTT. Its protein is CASSQRGVGGTDTQYF.

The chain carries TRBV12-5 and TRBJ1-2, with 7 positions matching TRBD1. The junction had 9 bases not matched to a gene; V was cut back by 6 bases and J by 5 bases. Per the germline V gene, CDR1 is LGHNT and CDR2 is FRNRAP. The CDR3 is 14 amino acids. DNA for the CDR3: TGTGCTAGTGGACTAGGAGGGGGCGATTATGGCTACACCTTC. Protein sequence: CASGLGGGDYGYTF.

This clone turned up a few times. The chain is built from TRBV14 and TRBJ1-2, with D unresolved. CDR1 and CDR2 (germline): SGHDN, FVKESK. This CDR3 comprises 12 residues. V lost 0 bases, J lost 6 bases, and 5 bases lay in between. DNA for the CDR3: TGTGCCAGCAGCCAAGACATGGATGGCTACACCTTC. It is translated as CASSQDMDGYTF.

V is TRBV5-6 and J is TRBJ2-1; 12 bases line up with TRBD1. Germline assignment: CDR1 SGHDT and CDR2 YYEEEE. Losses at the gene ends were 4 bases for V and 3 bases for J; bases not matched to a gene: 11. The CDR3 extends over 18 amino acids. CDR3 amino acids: CASSLGTGGPRGYNEQFF. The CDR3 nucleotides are TGTGCCAGCAGCCTGGGGACAGGGGGCCCCCGAGGCTACAATGAGCAGTTCTTC.

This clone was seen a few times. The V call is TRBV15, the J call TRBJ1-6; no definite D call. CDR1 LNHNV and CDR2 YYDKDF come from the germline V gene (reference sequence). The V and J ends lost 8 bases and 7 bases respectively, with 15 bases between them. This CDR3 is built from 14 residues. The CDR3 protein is CATAREQTNSPLHF. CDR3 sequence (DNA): TGTGCCACCGCAAGGGAACAGACAAATTCACCCCTCCACTTT.

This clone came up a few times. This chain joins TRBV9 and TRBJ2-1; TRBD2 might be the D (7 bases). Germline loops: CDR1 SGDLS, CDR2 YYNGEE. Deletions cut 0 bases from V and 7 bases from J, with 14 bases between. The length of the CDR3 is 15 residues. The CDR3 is CASSVVGGPGNEQFF. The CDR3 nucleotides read TGTGCCAGCAGCGTAGTCGGGGGGCCTGGGAATGAGCAGTTCTTC. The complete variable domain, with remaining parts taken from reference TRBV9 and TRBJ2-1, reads DSGVTQTPKHLITATGQRVTLRCSPRSGDLSVYWYQQSLDQGLQFLIQYYNGEERAKGNILERFSAQQFPDLHSELNLSSLELGDSALYFCASSVVGGPGNEQFFGPGTRLTVL.

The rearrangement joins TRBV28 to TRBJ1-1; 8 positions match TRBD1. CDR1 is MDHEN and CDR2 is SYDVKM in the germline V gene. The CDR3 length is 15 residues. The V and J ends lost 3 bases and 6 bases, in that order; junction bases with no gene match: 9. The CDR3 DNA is TGTGCCAGCAGTTTTATCTGGACAGGGATCGCTGAAGCTTTCTTT. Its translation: CASSFIWTGIAEAFF.

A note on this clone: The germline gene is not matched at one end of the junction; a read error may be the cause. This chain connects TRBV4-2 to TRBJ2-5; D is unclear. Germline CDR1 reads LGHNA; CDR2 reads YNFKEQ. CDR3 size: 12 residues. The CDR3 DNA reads TGTGCCAGCAGCCAAGATATGACTCCTCCGCACTTC. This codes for CASSQDMTPPHF.

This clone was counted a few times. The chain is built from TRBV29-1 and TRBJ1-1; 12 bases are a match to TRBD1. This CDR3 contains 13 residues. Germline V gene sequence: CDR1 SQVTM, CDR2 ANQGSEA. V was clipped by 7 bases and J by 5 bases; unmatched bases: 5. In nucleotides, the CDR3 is TGCAGCGCCCCGGGACAGGGGGCTACTGAAGCTTTCTTT. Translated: CSAPGQGATEAFF.

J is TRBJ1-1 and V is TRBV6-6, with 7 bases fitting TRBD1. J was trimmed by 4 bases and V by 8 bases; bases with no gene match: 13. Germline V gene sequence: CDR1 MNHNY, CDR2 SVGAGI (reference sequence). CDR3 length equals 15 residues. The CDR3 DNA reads TGTGCCAGCCACAGGGGTCTTGATCCGCGCACTGAAGCTTTCTTT. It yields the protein CASHRGLDPRTEAFF.

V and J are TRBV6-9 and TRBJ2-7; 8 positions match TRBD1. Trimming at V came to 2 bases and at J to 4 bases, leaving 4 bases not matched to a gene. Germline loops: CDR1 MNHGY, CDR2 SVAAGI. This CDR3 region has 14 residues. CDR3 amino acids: CASSYGQGPYEQYF. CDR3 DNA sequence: TGTGCCAGCAGTTATGGACAGGGTCCGTACGAGCAGTACTTC.

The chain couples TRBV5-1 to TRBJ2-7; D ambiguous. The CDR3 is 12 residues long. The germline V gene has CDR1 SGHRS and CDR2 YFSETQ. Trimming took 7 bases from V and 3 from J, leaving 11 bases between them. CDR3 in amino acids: CASGAPGYEQYF. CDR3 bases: TGCGCCAGCGGTGCTCCAGGCTACGAGCAGTACTTC.

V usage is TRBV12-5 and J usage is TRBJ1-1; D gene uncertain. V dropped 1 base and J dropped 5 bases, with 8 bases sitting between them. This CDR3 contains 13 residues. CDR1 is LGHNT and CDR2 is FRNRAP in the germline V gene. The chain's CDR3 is CASGLDVGTEAFF. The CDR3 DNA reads TGTGCTAGTGGTTTGGATGTGGGAACTGAAGCTTTCTTT.

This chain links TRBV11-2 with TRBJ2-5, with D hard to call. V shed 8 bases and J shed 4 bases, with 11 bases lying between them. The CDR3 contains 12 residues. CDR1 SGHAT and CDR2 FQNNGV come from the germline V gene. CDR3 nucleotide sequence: TGTGCCAGCGACAATTTGGGAGAGACCCAGTACTTC. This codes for CASDNLGETQYF.

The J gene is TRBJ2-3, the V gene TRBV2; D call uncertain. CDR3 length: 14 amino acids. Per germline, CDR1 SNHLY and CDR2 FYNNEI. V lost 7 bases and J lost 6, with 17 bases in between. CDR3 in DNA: TGTGCCAGCATGCCGGAAAACCGGGTTGATACGCAGTATTTT. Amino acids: CASMPENRVDTQYF. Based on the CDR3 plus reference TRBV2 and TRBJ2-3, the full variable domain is EPEVTQTPSHQVTQMGQEVILRCVPISNHLYFYWYRQILGQKVEFLVSFYNNEISEKSEIFDDQFSVERPDGSNFTLKIRSTKLEDSAMYFCASMPENRVDTQYFGPGTRLTVL.

The CDR3 sequence: CASSRRTGTDTQYF. In nucleotides, the CDR3 is TGTGCCAGCAGCAGACGGACAGGGACAGATACGCAGTATTTT. The chain carries TRBV11-2 and TRBJ2-3; 8 bases are a match to TRBD1. Germline V gene data show CDR1 as SGHAT and CDR2 as FQNNGV. Trimming cost V 5 bases and J 3 bases; bases outside gene matches: 4. This CDR3 contains 14 residues.